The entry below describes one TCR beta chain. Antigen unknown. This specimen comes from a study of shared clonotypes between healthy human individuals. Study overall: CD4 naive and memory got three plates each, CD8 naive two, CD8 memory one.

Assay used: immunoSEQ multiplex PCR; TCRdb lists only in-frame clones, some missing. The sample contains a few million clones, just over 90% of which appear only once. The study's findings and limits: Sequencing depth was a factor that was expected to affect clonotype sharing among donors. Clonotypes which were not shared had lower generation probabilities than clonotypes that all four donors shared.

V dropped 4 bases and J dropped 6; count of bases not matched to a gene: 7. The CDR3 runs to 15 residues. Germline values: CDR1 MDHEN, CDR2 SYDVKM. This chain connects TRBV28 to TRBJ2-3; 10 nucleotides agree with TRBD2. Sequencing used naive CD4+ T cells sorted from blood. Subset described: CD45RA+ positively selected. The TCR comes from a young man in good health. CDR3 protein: CASSSSGLATDTQYF. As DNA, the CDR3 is TGTGCCAGCAGTTCCTCGGGACTAGCGACCGATACGCAGTATTTT. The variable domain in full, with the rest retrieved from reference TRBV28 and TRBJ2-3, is DVKVTQSSRYLVKRTGEKVFLECVQDMDHENMFWYRQDPGLGLRLIYFSYDVKMKEKGDIPEGYSVSREKKERFSLILESASTNQTSMYLCASSSSGLATDTQYFGPGTRLTVL.